The entry below describes one TCR beta chain. Germline CDR1 MNHEY, CDR2 SVGEGT. Deletions cut 2 bases from V and 2 bases from J, with 13 bases between. This CDR3 is built from 15 residues. This entry is derived from a study of T cell repertoires in cytomegalovirus infection. About the research overall: Based on public TCR beta signatures, there were indications of CMV infection and of a matching HLA type.

MiXCR was run by TCRdb on the reads, yielding one entry per CDR3 protein. In the table there are over 150,000 distinct CDR3 sequences, approximately 19% of which are singletons. V is TRBV6-2 or TRBV6-3 and J is TRBJ2-7, with D perhaps TRBD2 (7 bases). The sequence came from a human donor in good health (CMV status not recorded). Some clones in this sample may be carry-over from other donors' samples. The sequenced material came from PBMCs. The CDR3 nucleotides are TGTGCCAGCAGTTACCTCGAGGGGGGGACCTACGAGCAGTACTTC. It encodes CASSYLEGGTYEQYF.